Given below is one T cell receptor (beta chain) in context. Its target is unknown. This sample was taken from a study of T cell responses to AZD1222 COVID-19 vaccine. In the study overall: Samples with a second dose at about 4 or about 12 weeks were pooled together.

Overall study results and limits: Repertoires were obtained only post-peak T cell response. Donors were chiefly white British, with a greater number of females, and clonal diversity was perhaps underestimated. Of the AZD1222 recipients, only 6 or 7 were seropositive at baseline.

The CDR3 has 15 amino acids. The germline V and J ends were trimmed by 3 bases and 1 base, with 12 bases remaining between them. Looked up from germline, CDR1 is WNHNN and CDR2 is SYGVQD (reference sequence). Sequenced by immunoSEQ multiplex PCR; TCRdb stores in-frame clones only, minus some. The table shows more than 100,000 clones, with around 86% occurring only once. This receptor was identified in an adult in good health. Sequenced here: peripheral blood, sampled on day 0 of AZD1222 vaccination. This rearrangement joins TRBV10-1 to TRBJ2-5; tentatively, D is TRBD1 or TRBD2 (5 bases each). The CDR3 here is CASSDSLGRQETQYF. In DNA form, the CDR3 reads TGCGCCAGCAGTGATTCTCTGGGACGCCAAGAGACCCAGTACTTC.